The entry below describes one T cell receptor beta chain. No antigen is known for it. CDR1 and CDR2 from the germline V gene are MGHRA and YSYEKL. This CDR3 spans 16 amino acids. V shed 2 bases, J shed 6 bases, and the junction held 7 bases outside the gene matches. This entry comes from a study of shared clonotypes between healthy human individuals. Using immunoSEQ multiplex PCR, the repertoire was profiled, and TCRdb retains in-frame clones only, with some absent. The sample yields some 2.1 million clones, approximately 94% seen once. CD8 cells regarded as naive lacked CD45RO, were positively chosen for CCR7, and omitted terminally differentiated effector memory CD45RA+ cells. Study results and caveats: The generation probabilities recorded for non-shared clonotypes fell below those of clonotypes shared by all four donors.

This TCR derives from a man between 18 and 29 years old in good health. This chain connects TRBV4-1 to TRBJ2-7; 13 bases line up with TRBD2. Sequenced: naive CD8+ T cells sorted from blood. In nucleotides, the CDR3 is TGCGCCAGCAGCCAACTAGGACTAGCGGGAGCTCCCGAGCAGTACTTC. Translation gives CASSQLGLAGAPEQYF.